Following are 18 T cell receptor beta chains from one sample sequenced in a study of T-cell reconstitution after alpha-beta-depleted transplantation in children. Unique molecular identifiers were built into the TCRbeta library. TCRdb re-called the PCR reads with MiXCR, one entry per CDR3 protein. This table holds 500,000 or so distinct CDR3 sequences, 32% found once. The sequencing used PBMCs from the stem cell graft donor, collected from the stem cell graft. These receptors originate from a human donor who donated a stem cell graft to a child with aplastic anemia.

Regarding this clonotype: A read error may account for a junction end that differs from germline. The rearrangement links TRBV27 to TRBJ2-2; 7 nucleotides match TRBD2. The length of the CDR3 is 17 residues. CDR1 and CDR2 from the germline V gene are MNHEY and SMNVEV (reference sequence). The CDR3 loop is CPSRPMTSPKGTGELFF. CDR3 in DNA: TGTCCCAGCAGGCCGATGACTAGCCCTAAAGGCACCGGGGAGCTGTTTTTT.

This clonotype was detected only a few times. This sequence joins TRBV21-1 and TRBJ1-2; the D call of TRBD1 is as the table states it, not checked on the DNA. TRBV21-1 is termed a pseudogene. This CDR3 has 16 residues. CDR3 DNA sequence: TGTGCCAGCAGGATCCCCCGGGGCAGGGCTGGCGAAGGCTACACCTTC. Protein sequence: CASRIPRGRAGEGYTF.

Notes on this clonotype: Relative to the germline gene, one junction end is altered; a read error may explain this. The chain couples TRBV6-2 or TRBV6-3 to TRBJ2-1, with 7 nucleotides matching TRBD1. The CDR3 is 15 amino acids. Per germline, CDR1 MNHEY and CDR2 SVGEGT. The CDR3 sequence: CASSLNRGQYNQQFF. The CDR3 nucleotides read TGTGCCAGCAGTTTAAACAGGGGTCAATACAATCAGCAGTTCTTC.

The chain joins TRBV5-6 to TRBJ1-5, with 9 bases lining up with TRBD1. The CDR3 loop spans 15 amino acids. Germline V gene sequence: CDR1 SGHDT, CDR2 YYEEEE. Trimming cost V 2 bases and J 4 bases; bases outside gene matches: 4. DNA for the CDR3: TGTGCCAGCAGCTTCCGGGACAGGGATAATCAGCCCCAGCATTTT. Translating gives CASSFRDRDNQPQHF.

This clonotype was seen a handful of times. V gene TRBV29-1 combines with J gene TRBJ2-3; D call uncertain. V dropped 3 bases and J dropped 0 bases, with 13 bases sitting between them. Germline assignment: CDR1 SQVTM and CDR2 ANQGSEA. The CDR3 is 15 amino acids. The CDR3 loop is CSVDGREPSTDTQYF. The CDR3 DNA sequence: TGCAGCGTTGATGGGCGTGAACCCAGCACAGATACGCAGTATTTT.

This clonotype was observed once. The J gene is TRBJ1-1, the V gene TRBV25-1; tentative D call: TRBD1 (5 bases). The V gene's germline CDR1 is MGHDK and CDR2 SYGVNS. The V end lost 2 bases, the J end lost 11 bases, and 15 bases lay between the germline ends. CDR3 length: 13 residues. The CDR3 DNA reads as TGTGCCAGCAGTGAAATCGGGGGACTCCCGGCTTTCTTT. Translation: CASSEIGGLPAFF.

J is TRBJ1-5 and V is TRBV29-1, with TRBD1 as a possible D gene (5 bases). CDR1 and CDR2 from the germline V gene are SQVTM and ANQGSEA. Between the trimmed V and J ends, which lost 5 bases and 2 bases, there was a span of 13 bases. CDR3 length equals 14 residues. This CDR3 reads CSVTGPGGNQPQHF. The CDR3 bases are TGCAGCGTTACGGGGCCTGGGGGCAATCAGCCCCAGCATTTT.

The chain links TRBV4-2 to TRBJ2-5, with TRBD2 matching 11 bases. The CDR3 totals 16 residues. The germline CDR1 and CDR2 sequences are LGHNA and YNFKEQ. V gave up 2 bases and J gave up 4 bases; unmatched junction bases: 6. CDR3 nucleotides: TGTGCCAGCAGCCAACCCCGGACTAGCGGGCCAGAGACCCAGTACTTC. Protein: CASSQPRTSGPETQYF.

The chain combines TRBV20-1 with TRBJ1-4; possible D gene TRBD1, 6 bases. This CDR3 has 17 amino acids. Germline V gives CDR1 DFQATT, CDR2 SNEGSKA (reference sequence). With 0 bases removed from V and 3 bases from J, the gap between germline ends came to 17 bases. As DNA, the CDR3 is TGCAGTGCTAGAGATTTCCGGGCCTCAGGGGCTAATGAAAAACTGTTTTTT. This encodes CSARDFRASGANEKLFF.

In its sample, this clonotype was seen a few times. The chain joins TRBV29-1 to TRBJ2-5; D might be TRBD2 (6 bases). The CDR3 spans 16 residues. Trimming left V 0 bases short and J 2 bases short, with 16 bases between. Germline CDR1 SQVTM, CDR2 ANQGSEA. In DNA form, the CDR3 reads TGCAGCGTTGAAGATAACTCCCGGGAGACGCAAGAGACCCAGTACTTC. Translated: CSVEDNSRETQETQYF.

The V gene is TRBV12-3 or TRBV12-4, the J gene TRBJ2-2, with 7 nucleotides matching TRBD1. After removal of 7 bases from V and 0 bases from J, the junction contained 8 bases not matched to a gene. This CDR3 comprises 16 residues. Here the CDR3 DNA reads TGTGCCAGCAAACCGACCGGGACAGCGAACACCGGGGAGCTGTTTTTT. It is translated as CASKPTGTANTGELFF.

V gene TRBV5-1 combines with J gene TRBJ2-5, with D possibly matching TRBD1 (6 bases). Germline V gives CDR1 SGHRS, CDR2 YFSETQ. The germline V and J ends were trimmed by 3 bases and 2 bases, with 14 bases remaining between them. There are 15 residues in the CDR3. The CDR3 here is CASSWGPGEQETQYF. The CDR3 DNA reads as TGCGCCAGCAGCTGGGGGCCAGGGGAGCAAGAGACCCAGTACTTC.

This sequence joins TRBV3-1 and TRBJ2-1; 12 bases map to TRBD2. The trim removed 4 bases at V and 6 bases at J, leaving 1 base unmatched. Germline-derived CDR1 and CDR2 are LGHDT and YNNKEL (reference sequence). CDR3 length: 14 residues. The CDR3 coding sequence is TGTGCCAGCAGCCGGACTAGCGGGATCAATGAGCAGTTCTTC. Protein product: CASSRTSGINEQFF.

This clonotype occurred a few times. The chain combines TRBV5-5 with TRBJ2-1; D is unresolved. This CDR3 has 14 residues. Germline-derived CDR1 and CDR2 are SGHKS and YYEKEE (reference sequence). V dropped 0 bases and J dropped 10 bases, with 14 bases sitting between them. CDR3 residues: CASSLERLVEEQFF. For the CDR3, the DNA is TGTGCCAGCAGCTTGGAACGACTGGTAGAGGAGCAGTTCTTC.

This clonotype was recorded a few times. This rearrangement joins TRBV12-3 or TRBV12-4 to TRBJ2-1; no firm D call. The V end was cut by 1 base, the J end by 3 bases, with 13 bases between. This CDR3 comprises 16 residues. The CDR3 coding sequence is TGTGCCAGCAGTTTAGTATCGGGTGGGCGCTACAATGAGCAGTTCTTC. It yields the protein CASSLVSGGRYNEQFF.

The table lists this clonotype with a few counts. This chain connects TRBV5-1 to TRBJ2-2; D call uncertain. Germline V gene lookup returns CDR1 SGHRS and CDR2 YFSETQ. Trimming stripped 7 bases from V and 0 bases from J, with 16 bases between. The CDR3 covers 16 residues. This CDR3 is CASGRTQLTNTGELFF. In DNA, the CDR3 is TGCGCCAGCGGCCGCACCCAGCTCACGAACACCGGGGAGCTGTTTTTT.

The chain uses TRBV6-4 and TRBJ2-4; D is uncertain. CDR1 and CDR2 from the germline V gene are MRHNA and SNTAGT. V was pared by 0 bases and J by 0 bases, with 9 bases between. CDR3 length equals 16 residues. CDR3 in DNA: TGTGCCAGCAGTGACTCTCGGTTTCGAGCCAAAAACATTCAGTACTTC. Its protein is CASSDSRFRAKNIQYF.

This clonotype was recorded a few times. In DNA, the CDR3 is TGTGCCAGCAGCCACGCATACTACAATGAGCAGTTCTTC. It is translated as CASSHAYYNEQFF. This chain uses TRBV14 with TRBJ2-1; D is undetermined. The CDR3 extends over 13 amino acids. Germline V lookup: CDR1 SGHDN, CDR2 FVKESK. V lost 3 bases and J 3 bases, leaving 6 bases between the germline ends.